This record covers a single T cell receptor (beta chain). The J segment lost 4 bases and the V segment lost 2 bases, leaving 12 bases of the junction unmatched. The CDR3 spans 19 residues. Germline CDR1 reads MNHEY; CDR2 reads SMNVEV (reference sequence). In the authors' workflow: Quantification of nucleated cells was approximated via reference gene primer amplification. Produced via immunoSEQ multiplex PCR; TCRdb's table is partial and in-frame only. V, J and clone size reflect that table, while D and trimming were determined from the DNA. The data contain nearly 80,000 clones, 80% to 85% of them seen just once; the ten biggest clones take up about 35%. This specimen belongs to a study of blood T cell repertoires in COVID-19. In the study overall: Samples came from the United States, Italy and Spain, spanning acute and convalescent COVID-19. T cells, B-cell-depleted T cells, or PBMCs provided the cDNA or gDNA that served as material.

The clonotype originates from a woman in her seventies with acute or convalescent COVID-19. The chain combines TRBV27 with TRBJ2-3, with 13 positions matching TRBD2. Sequencing was carried out using peripheral blood. The CDR3 reads CASSLSRLAGGGLSDTQYF. CDR3 in DNA: TGTGCCAGCAGTTTAAGCCGACTAGCGGGAGGAGGCCTATCAGATACGCAGTATTTT.